What follows are 21 T cell receptor beta chains derived from one specimen sequenced in a study of read filtering for tumor transcriptome and immune sequencing. This library used about 400 ng RNA and molecular barcoded adaptors spanning alpha/delta and beta/gamma chains. TCRdb passed the reads through MiXCR, listing each CDR3 protein once. The sample records tens of thousands of distinct CDR3 sequences, 13% to 15% being singletons. Sequencing was carried out using a population of CD138-negative cells sorted from bone marrow. Receptors originate from a donor at least 40 years old with multiple myeloma.

This clonotype was seen at least ten times. The chain couples TRBV18 to TRBJ2-1; 9 bases match TRBD2. Germline V lookup: CDR1 KGHSH, CDR2 LQKENI. This CDR3 is built from 15 residues. J was trimmed by 7 bases and V by 1 base; bases with no gene match: 5. The CDR3 loop is CASSPQAGGGNEQFF. The CDR3, as DNA: TGTGCCAGCTCACCACAAGCGGGAGGTGGTAATGAGCAGTTCTTC.

Many counts were recorded for this clonotype. The rearrangement uses TRBV20-1 and TRBJ2-7, with D possibly TRBD1 on 5 matching bases. Trimming took off 4 bases at V and 2 bases at J, with 12 bases between the two ends. The CDR3 consists of 13 residues. Germline V gene lookup returns CDR1 DFQATT and CDR2 SNEGSKA (reference sequence). CDR3 sequence reads: CSAIGQMTYEQYF. CDR3 coding DNA: TGCAGTGCTATAGGACAAATGACCTACGAGCAGTACTTC.

This clonotype was seen at least ten times. The chain links TRBV29-1 to TRBJ2-3, with 10 nucleotides matching TRBD1. V shed 8 bases, J shed 3 bases, and the junction held 8 bases outside the gene matches. This CDR3 contains 14 residues. Germline CDR1 and CDR2: SQVTM and ANQGSEA. CDR3 amino acids: CSFDRGQGTDTQYF. CDR3 DNA sequence: TGCAGCTTCGATCGGGGACAGGGGACAGATACGCAGTATTTT.

This clonotype was seen ten or more times. This chain uses TRBV6-1 with TRBJ2-7, with D possibly matching TRBD1 (5 bases). Trimming stripped 2 bases from V and 6 bases from J, with 11 bases between. The CDR3 is 13 residues long. CDR1 and CDR2 (germline): MNHNS, SASEGT. The CDR3: CASSERIQGEQYF. In DNA, the CDR3 is TGTGCCAGCAGTGAACGGATCCAGGGCGAGCAGTACTTC.

Concerning this clonotype itself: A far larger clone is a single base away, which makes a read error likely. The chain carries TRBV6-5 and TRBJ1-6; TRBD1 aligns across 7 bases. The J call may be mistaken, given a closer DNA end match to TRBJ1-1. The germline V gene has CDR1 MNHEY and CDR2 SVGAGI. This CDR3 spans 13 amino acids. CDR3 sequence reads: CASSWTGSTGAFF. DNA for the CDR3: TGTGCCAGCAGTTGGACAGGCTCCACTGGAGCTTTCTTT.

There are many counts of this clonotype. The genes are TRBV27 and TRBJ2-1, with a weak D call TRBD2 (5 bases). This CDR3 is 15 amino acids long. V was cut by 2 bases and J by 0 bases, with 8 bases left in between. Germline V CDR1 and CDR2: MNHEY, SMNVEV (reference sequence). CDR3 loop: CASSLRGSSYNEQFF. CDR3 coding DNA: TGTGCCAGCAGTTTACGTGGGAGCTCCTACAATGAGCAGTTCTTC.

This clonotype appeared many times. The rearrangement uses TRBV6-5 and TRBJ2-2; no definite D call. V dropped 0 bases and J dropped 1 base, with 3 bases sitting between them. Germline lookup yields CDR1 MNHEY and CDR2 SVGAGI. This CDR3 spans 14 amino acids. The CDR3 nucleotides read TGTGCCAGCAGTTACTCGTGGAACACCGGGGAGCTGTTTTTT. This sequence encodes CASSYSWNTGELFF.

This clonotype occurred many times. This chain connects TRBV29-1 to TRBJ2-7; perhaps TRBD2 as D (5 bases). V shed 3 bases and J shed 2 bases, with 14 bases lying between them. There are 14 residues in the CDR3. CDR1 and CDR2 (germline): SQVTM, ANQGSEA. CDR3 coding DNA: TGCAGCGTTGAGACTAACAAAAACACCTACGAGCAGTACTTC. Amino acid sequence: CSVETNKNTYEQYF.

This clonotype has at least ten counts. The chain uses TRBV19 and TRBJ2-3; D is possibly TRBD1 (5 bases). The CDR3 is made up of 11 amino acids. In germline, CDR1 is LNHDA, CDR2 SQIVND (reference sequence). V was pared by 2 bases and J by 8 bases, with 5 bases between. CDR3 in DNA: TGTGCCAGTAGTATAAGGGGTACGCAGTATTTT. Its translation: CASSIRGTQYF.

The gene calls are TRBV3-1 and TRBJ2-3; 8 positions match TRBD2. J was trimmed by 2 bases and V by 4 bases; bases with no gene match: 5. Germline V CDR1 and CDR2: LGHDT, YNNKEL (reference sequence). The CDR3 contains 15 residues. CDR3 amino acids: CASSPGLADTDTQYF. CDR3 coding DNA: TGTGCCAGCAGCCCAGGACTAGCAGACACAGATACGCAGTATTTT.

This clonotype has a count of ten or more. The rearrangement uses TRBV7-2 and TRBJ2-1; D is unresolved. Germline lookup yields CDR1 SGHTA and CDR2 FQGNSA. V shed 2 bases and J shed 4 bases, with 12 bases lying between them. The CDR3 runs 15 residues. The CDR3, as DNA: TGTGCCAGCAGCTTACTAGTGATCCAGTACAATGAGCAGTTCTTC. Protein: CASSLLVIQYNEQFF.

In its sample, this clonotype was seen many times. This chain uses TRBV20-1 with TRBJ2-1; 15 bases map to TRBD2. Germline assignment: CDR1 DFQATT and CDR2 SNEGSKA (reference sequence). After removal of 2 bases from V and 7 bases from J, the junction contained 3 bases not matched to a gene. This CDR3 is 15 amino acids long. CDR3 sequence: CSARPGTSGRNEQFF. CDR3 bases: TGCAGTGCTAGACCCGGGACTAGCGGGAGGAATGAGCAGTTCTTC.

This clonotype was picked up many times. The chain joins TRBV10-3 to TRBJ2-1; 7 bases are a match to TRBD1. Germline CDR1 is ENHRY and CDR2 is SYGVKD. V shed 7 bases and J 3 bases; nucleotides not matched to a gene: 3. The CDR3 has 13 residues. The CDR3, as DNA: TGTGCCATCAACCGGGACAGCTACAATGAGCAGTTCTTC. Translating it yields CAINRDSYNEQFF.

This clonotype was detected many times. This chain connects TRBV6-1 to TRBJ2-3; 9 bases fit TRBD1. Germline assignment: CDR1 MNHNS and CDR2 SASEGT. CDR3 length equals 16 residues. V lost 6 bases, J lost 1 base, and 8 bases stayed unmatched. Here the CDR3 reads CASRPGQGSRTDTQYF. The CDR3 DNA follows: TGTGCCAGCAGACCGGGACAGGGCTCGCGCACAGATACGCAGTATTTT.

By share of the sample, this clonotype is medium-sized (0.01 to 0.1%). This chain links TRBV7-2 with TRBJ2-1, with 9 bases matching TRBD2. This CDR3 spans 15 amino acids. Germline assignment: CDR1 SGHTA and CDR2 FQGNSA. V trimming: 1 base; J trimming: 4 bases; junction bases outside the gene matches: 2. The CDR3 DNA is TGTGCCAGCAGCTTAGGACTAGCGGAATACAATGAGCAGTTCTTC. This sequence encodes CASSLGLAEYNEQFF.

This clonotype occurred many times. This sequence joins TRBV29-1 and TRBJ2-5; TRBD2 might be the D (7 bases). The germline V and J ends were trimmed by 2 bases and 2 bases, with 30 bases remaining between them. Germline V gene data show CDR1 as SQVTM and CDR2 as ANQGSEA. The CDR3 contains 20 residues. CDR3 in amino acids: CSVELPALASGGGVQETQYF. CDR3 in DNA: TGCAGCGTTGAACTCCCCGCCCTGGCTAGCGGAGGGGGGGTACAAGAGACCCAGTACTTC.

This clonotype occurred many times. The chain has TRBV19 and TRBJ2-2, with no clear D. Germline lookup yields CDR1 LNHDA and CDR2 SQIVND (reference sequence). The CDR3 runs 12 residues. With 5 bases removed from V and 8 bases from J, the gap between germline ends came to 9 bases. The CDR3 here is CASSVTTGELFF. CDR3 sequence (DNA): TGTGCCAGTAGTGTCACCACGGGGGAGCTGTTTTTT.

This clonotype was counted between two and nine times. A single base separates this from a much larger clone, so it may be a read error. The CDR3 carries no conserved terminal phenylalanine or tryptophan, so it likely arises from a read error. The genes are TRBV12-3 or TRBV12-4 and TRBJ2-1; the match to TRBD1 covers 11 bases. CDR3 length: 13 residues. Trimming took 6 bases from V and 7 from J; bases not matched to a gene: 2. The CDR3 nucleotides read TGTGCCAGCAGGGGGACAGGGGGGAATGAGCAGTTCTCC. This encodes CASRGTGGNEQFS.

For this clonotype: This may be a read error, as it is one base from a much larger clone. DNA for the CDR3: TGTGTCACCAGTGACGGGACTAGCGGGAAGACCCAGTACTTC. It yields the protein CVTSDGTSGKTQYF. The chain recombines TRBV24-1 with TRBJ2-7; TRBD2 matches 13 bases. The J call is doubtful: the DNA matches TRBJ2-5 better. From germline, CDR1 is KGHDR and CDR2 SFDVKD. The CDR3 consists of 14 residues.

This clonotype was counted a few times. V gene TRBV2 combines with J gene TRBJ2-2; TRBD2 is a possible D gene (5 bases). The V end lost 4 bases, the J end lost 7 bases, and 10 bases lay between the germline ends. This CDR3 region has 13 residues. The germline V gene encodes CDR1 SNHLY and CDR2 FYNNEI. Here the CDR3 DNA reads TGTGCCAGCAGTGTCGGGGTCGGCGGGGAGCTGTTTTTT. As protein: CASSVGVGGELFF. The full variable domain, with the rest looked up from reference TRBV2 and TRBJ2-2, is EPEVTQTPSHQVTQMGQEVILRCVPISNHLYFYWYRQILGQKVEFLVSFYNNEISEKSEIFDDQFSVERPDGSNFTLKIRSTKLEDSAMYFCASSVGVGGELFFGEGSRLTVL.

This clonotype was seen at least ten times. V and J are TRBV7-9 and TRBJ1-1; D remains ambiguous. Germline assignment: CDR1 SEHNR and CDR2 FQNEAQ (reference sequence). V lost 0 bases to trimming and J lost 3 bases, with 5 bases between them. The CDR3 sequence is 13 residues long. The CDR3 sequence is CASSLAGDTEAFF. CDR3 nucleotide sequence: TGTGCCAGCAGCTTAGCAGGAGACACTGAAGCTTTCTTT. Looking up the rest from reference TRBV7-9 and TRBJ1-1 gives the full variable domain: DTGVSQNPRHKITKRGQNVTFRCDPISEHNRLYWYRQTLGQGPEFLTYFQNEAQLEKSRLLSDRFSAERPKGSFSTLEIQRTEQGDSAMYLCASSLAGDTEAFFGQGTRLTVV.